This T cell receptor (beta chain) was recovered during a study of T-cell memory formation after mild COVID-19. The study's findings and limits: Contracting CD4+ clones lay largely in CM and EM, with CD8+ ones residing in EMRA.

A note on this clonotype: What it recognizes is unknown.

Germline values: CDR1 SGHNT, CDR2 YYREEE (reference sequence). The CDR3 runs 14 residues. Trimming cost V 1 base and J 3 bases, with 10 bases left between them. From the 5' RACE reads, TCRdb called clonotypes with MiXCR, one entry per CDR3 protein. The sample has 360,000 or so distinct CDR3 sequences, around 28% seen once; the top ten hold less than 15%. Sequenced input: PBMCs or a T cell subset sorted from them (not recorded which). The receptor was isolated from an adult woman who had mild COVID-19 (a few samples of this study predate the infection). Cell type and time point are not known. V gene TRBV5-4 combines with J gene TRBJ1-1, with D possibly matching TRBD1 (5 bases). The CDR3 loop is CASSLRQSDTEAFF. In DNA form, the CDR3 reads TGTGCCAGCAGCTTGAGACAGTCTGACACTGAAGCTTTCTTT.